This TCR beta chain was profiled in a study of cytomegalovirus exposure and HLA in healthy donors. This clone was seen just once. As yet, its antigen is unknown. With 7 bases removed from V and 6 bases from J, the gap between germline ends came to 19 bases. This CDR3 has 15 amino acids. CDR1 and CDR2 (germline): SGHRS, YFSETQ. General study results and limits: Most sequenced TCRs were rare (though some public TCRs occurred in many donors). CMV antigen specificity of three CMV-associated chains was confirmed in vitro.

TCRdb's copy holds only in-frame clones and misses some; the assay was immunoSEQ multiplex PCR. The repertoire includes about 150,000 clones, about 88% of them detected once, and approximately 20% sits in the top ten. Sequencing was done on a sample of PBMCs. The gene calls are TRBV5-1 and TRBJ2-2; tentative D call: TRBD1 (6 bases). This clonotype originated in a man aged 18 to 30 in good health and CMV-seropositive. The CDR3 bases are TGCGCCAGCTCTGACCAGGGGTGGGCTCCCGGGGAGCTGTTTTTT. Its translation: CASSDQGWAPGELFF.